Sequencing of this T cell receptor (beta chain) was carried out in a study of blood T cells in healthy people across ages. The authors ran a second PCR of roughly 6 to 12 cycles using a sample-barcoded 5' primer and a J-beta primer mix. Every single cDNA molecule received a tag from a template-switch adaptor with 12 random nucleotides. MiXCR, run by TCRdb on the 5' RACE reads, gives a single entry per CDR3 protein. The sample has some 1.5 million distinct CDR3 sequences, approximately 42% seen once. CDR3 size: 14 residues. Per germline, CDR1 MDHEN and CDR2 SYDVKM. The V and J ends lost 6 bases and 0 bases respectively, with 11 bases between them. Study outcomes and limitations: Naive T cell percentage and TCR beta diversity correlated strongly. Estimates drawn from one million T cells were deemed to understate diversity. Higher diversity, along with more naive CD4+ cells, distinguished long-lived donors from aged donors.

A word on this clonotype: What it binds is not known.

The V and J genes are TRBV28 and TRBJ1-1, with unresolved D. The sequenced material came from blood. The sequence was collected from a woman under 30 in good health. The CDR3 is CASSSRAMNTEAFF. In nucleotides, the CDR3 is TGTGCCAGCAGCTCGAGGGCCATGAACACTGAAGCTTTCTTT.